The 27 T cell receptor beta chains in this list originate from one sample, sequenced in a study of CD8 T cells in ankylosing spondylitis. MiXCR, applied by TCRdb to the 5' RACE reads, yields one record per CDR3 protein. The table shows 35,000 to 50,000 distinct CDR3 sequences, with around a tenth occurring only once. Sequenced input: blood, either unsorted or a sorted T cell fraction (not recorded which). Every receptor here comes from a male donor with ankylosing spondylitis or in good health (not recorded which).

This clonotype was counted at least ten times. At one end, the junction sequence differs from germline, possibly due to a read error. V gene TRBV2 combines with J gene TRBJ2-6; D call uncertain. Germline loops: CDR1 SNHLY, CDR2 FYNNEI. CDR3 length equals 15 residues. The CDR3 is CARSVLASGANVLTF. Here the CDR3 DNA reads TGTGCCAGAAGTGTACTGGCTTCTGGGGCCAACGTCCTGACTTTC.

This clonotype has a count of ten or more. The chain recombines TRBV7-8 with TRBJ1-6; D call uncertain. V was pared by 1 base and J by 14 bases, with 15 bases between. The germline V gene encodes CDR1 SGHVS and CDR2 FQNEAQ. The CDR3 spans 14 residues. CDR3 coding DNA: TGTGCCAGCAGCTTAGGGGGAGACCTTGGGACCCTCCACTTT. This codes for CASSLGGDLGTLHF.

This clonotype appeared many times. This sequence joins TRBV5-1 and TRBJ2-3; 10 bases are a match to TRBD2. Losses at the gene ends were 0 bases for V and 4 bases for J; bases not matched to a gene: 5. Germline lookup yields CDR1 SGHRS and CDR2 YFSETQ. The CDR3 has 16 residues. The CDR3 reads CASSLVTSGYADTQYF. CDR3 bases: TGCGCCAGCAGCTTGGTGACTAGCGGGTACGCAGATACGCAGTATTTT.

This clonotype was recorded at least ten times. V usage is TRBV7-6 and J usage is TRBJ1-3; possibly TRBD1 for D (6 bases). CDR1 is SGHVS, CDR2 FNYEAQ, per germline. V was shortened by 5 bases and J by 0 bases, with 11 bases between the two germline ends. The length of the CDR3 is 15 residues. CDR3 loop: CASSDQGFSGNTIYF. CDR3 nucleotide sequence: TGTGCCAGCAGCGATCAGGGGTTCTCTGGAAACACCATATATTTT. Using reference TRBV7-6 and TRBJ1-3 for the parts outside the CDR3, the full variable domain is GAGVSQSPRYKVTKRGQDVALRCDPISGHVSLYWYRQALGQGPEFLTYFNYEAQQDKSGLPNDRFSAERPEGSISTLTIQRTEQRDSAMYRCASSDQGFSGNTIYFGEGSWLTVV.

This clonotype was counted ten times or more. The chain carries TRBV25-1 and TRBJ1-2; TRBD1 matches at 9 bases. The V gene's germline CDR1 is MGHDK and CDR2 SYGVNS. The CDR3 loop spans 17 amino acids. Trimming cost V 3 bases and J 0 bases; bases outside gene matches: 8. In nucleotides, the CDR3 is TGTGCCAGCAGTGATCCGACAGGGGGTTCGGCTAACTATGGCTACACCTTC. It specifies CASSDPTGGSANYGYTF.

This clonotype was detected many times. The J gene is TRBJ2-3, the V gene TRBV29-1; 10 positions match TRBD1. Germline-derived CDR1 and CDR2 are SQVTM and ANQGSEA. This CDR3 region has 16 residues. J lost 1 base, V lost 4 bases, and 8 bases had no gene match. The CDR3 region is CSVAYLDRGRTDTQYF. In DNA, the CDR3 is TGCAGCGTTGCATACCTAGACAGGGGGCGCACAGATACGCAGTATTTT.

In this sample, this clonotype turned up many times. V gene TRBV15 combines with J gene TRBJ1-1; D gene ambiguous. The CDR3 runs 12 residues. Trimming took off 3 bases at V and 10 bases at J, with 12 bases between the two ends. Germline CDR1 and CDR2: LNHNV and YYDKDF (reference sequence). The CDR3 region is CATSSETLGAFF. CDR3 coding DNA: TGTGCCACCAGCAGCGAGACTCTGGGAGCTTTCTTT.

In its sample, this clonotype was seen many times. The chain employs TRBV28 and TRBJ1-2; 8 bases are shared with TRBD1. Germline-derived CDR1 and CDR2 are MDHEN and SYDVKM. The CDR3 covers 14 residues. J was trimmed by 7 bases and V by 10 bases; bases with no gene match: 14. The CDR3 bases are TGTGCCACCACCGCGTGGCAGGGGGCACGTGGCTACACCTTC. Translation: CATTAWQGARGYTF.

This clonotype was counted ten times or more. The chain employs TRBV9 and TRBJ2-3; 8 nucleotides line up with TRBD2. The CDR3 consists of 14 residues. Looked up from germline, CDR1 is SGDLS and CDR2 is YYNGEE. The ends lost 0 bases at V and 4 bases at J; junction bases unmatched: 1. CDR3 amino acids: CASSVELAADTQYF. CDR3 coding DNA: TGTGCCAGCAGCGTAGAACTAGCGGCAGATACGCAGTATTTT. Full variable domain (missing parts from reference TRBV9 and TRBJ2-3): DSGVTQTPKHLITATGQRVTLRCSPRSGDLSVYWYQQSLDQGLQFLIQYYNGEERAKGNILERFSAQQFPDLHSELNLSSLELGDSALYFCASSVELAADTQYFGPGTRLTVL.

Turning to this clonotype: Since a much larger clone is just one base distant, this may be a read error. Likely a read error: the CDR3 ends without its conserved phenylalanine or tryptophan. The rearrangement joins TRBV27 to TRBJ2-1; the D call may be TRBD1 or TRBD2 (5 bases each). V was cut by 8 bases and J by 7 bases, with 15 bases left in between. The CDR3 has 13 amino acids. The germline V gene encodes CDR1 MNHEY and CDR2 SMNVEV (reference sequence). The CDR3 DNA is TGTGCCAGCTTGGGACCGGCTTGGAATGAGCAGTTCTCC. It translates to CASLGPAWNEQFS.

In this sample, this clonotype turned up a few times. The chain recombines TRBV19 with TRBJ1-4, with D possibly being TRBD1 (5 bases). Trimming left V 3 bases short and J 3 bases short, with 11 bases between. The CDR3 consists of 15 residues. Germline CDR1 is LNHDA and CDR2 is SQIVND (reference sequence). In DNA form, the CDR3 reads TGTGCCAGTAGTATCGACGGGGGATCTAATGAAAAACTGTTTTTT. Protein product: CASSIDGGSNEKLFF. The full variable domain, its missing parts supplied by reference TRBV19 and TRBJ1-4, is DGGITQSPKYLFRKEGQNVTLSCEQNLNHDAMYWYRQDPGQGLRLIYYSQIVNDFQKGDIAEGYSVSREKKESFPLTVTSAQKNPTAFYLCASSIDGGSNEKLFFGSGTQLSVL.

This clonotype occurred a few times. V and J are TRBV4-1 and TRBJ1-1, with D perhaps matching TRBD1 (5 bases). Germline assignment: CDR1 MGHRA and CDR2 YSYEKL. The CDR3 runs to 15 residues. V lost 3 bases, J lost 0 bases, and 11 bases lay in between. The CDR3 sequence: CASSQAGTLNTEAFF. The DNA of the CDR3 is TGCGCCAGCAGCCAGGCCGGGACCCTGAACACTGAAGCTTTCTTT.

The V and J genes are TRBV5-4 and TRBJ2-2, with 10 bases that match TRBD2. Germline trimming cut 0 bases from V and 6 bases from J; bases unmatched to any gene: 2. This CDR3 is 15 amino acids long. Per the germline V gene, CDR1 is SGHNT and CDR2 is YYREEE (reference sequence). The CDR3 DNA follows: TGTGCCAGCAGCTTGGTAGCGGGAGGTCCCGGGGAGCTGTTTTTT. Amino acids: CASSLVAGGPGELFF.

This clonotype was counted at least ten times. The genes are TRBV3-1 and TRBJ2-2, with 8 bases that match TRBD1. This CDR3 spans 15 amino acids. Germline values: CDR1 LGHDT, CDR2 YNNKEL (reference sequence). After removal of 3 bases from V and 2 bases from J, the junction contained 2 bases not matched to a gene. The chain's CDR3 is CASSHAGGNTGELFF. CDR3 bases: TGTGCCAGCAGCCATGCAGGGGGCAACACCGGGGAGCTGTTTTTT.

This clonotype was counted at least ten times. The V and J genes are TRBV20-1 and TRBJ2-7; D may be TRBD2 (5 bases). The germline V gene has CDR1 DFQATT and CDR2 SNEGSKA (reference sequence). This CDR3 spans 16 amino acids. V was trimmed by 4 bases and J by 2 bases, leaving 21 bases between them. CDR3 DNA sequence: TGCAGTGCTACCCCCCGGGCCGCACCCGGGACCTACGAGCAGTACTTC. It specifies CSATPRAAPGTYEQYF.

The table lists this clonotype with many counts. The rearrangement joins TRBV9 to TRBJ2-5; tentatively, D is TRBD2 (6 bases). Germline CDR1 SGDLS, CDR2 YYNGEE. The CDR3 is 13 amino acids. Trimming shortened V by 0 bases and J by 4 bases, and 7 bases separated the two germline ends. CDR3 nucleotide sequence: TGTGCCAGCAGCGTAGAGGGAGGAGAGACCCAGTACTTC. This codes for CASSVEGGETQYF.

This clonotype was counted ten times or more. The chain recombines TRBV2 with TRBJ2-7; D perhaps matches TRBD1 (6 bases). Germline V gives CDR1 SNHLY, CDR2 FYNNEI. The CDR3 runs 14 residues. The ends were cut back, 4 bases at V and 2 bases at J, with 12 bases in the middle. The CDR3 region has the DNA TGTGCCAGCAGTGGGCAGGGGAAGACCTACGAGCAGTACTTC. Translation gives CASSGQGKTYEQYF.

This clonotype was seen ten or more times. V and J are TRBV18 and TRBJ2-5; no reliable D call. This CDR3 has 16 residues. Trimming pared 2 bases from V and 2 bases from J, leaving 15 bases between. Germline V CDR1 and CDR2: KGHSH, LQKENI. This CDR3 is CASSPEVRLTQETQYF. The CDR3 DNA reads TGTGCCAGCTCACCAGAGGTACGGTTAACTCAAGAGACCCAGTACTTC.

This clonotype was counted many times. The rearrangement uses TRBV12-3 or TRBV12-4 and TRBJ2-1; no reliable D call. V lost 6 bases and J lost 3, with 9 bases in between. The CDR3 sequence is 13 residues long. In DNA, the CDR3 is TGTGCCAGCAGCCCACTAATCTACAATGAGCAGTTCTTC. Its protein is CASSPLIYNEQFF.

In this sample, this clonotype turned up many times. The CDR3 loop is CSARDQRGAPSNQPQHF. CDR3 nucleotides: TGCAGTGCTAGAGATCAGCGGGGGGCCCCTAGCAATCAGCCCCAGCATTTT. The rearrangement joins TRBV20-1 to TRBJ1-5; D is perhaps TRBD1 (6 bases). This CDR3 region has 17 residues. Trimming took 0 bases from V and 0 from J, leaving 15 bases between them. Germline loops: CDR1 DFQATT, CDR2 SNEGSKA (reference sequence).

The gene calls are TRBV7-8 and TRBJ2-7; 7 bases line up with TRBD2. Germline V gene sequence: CDR1 SGHVS, CDR2 FQNEAQ. V gave up 2 bases and J gave up 2 bases; unmatched junction bases: 3. The CDR3 length is 14 residues. The CDR3, as DNA: TGTGCCAGCAGCTTACCTGGGACTACCTACGAGCAGTACTTC. Its translation is CASSLPGTTYEQYF.

This clonotype was observed many times. J is TRBJ1-1 and V is TRBV28; no firm D call. This CDR3 spans 12 amino acids. The germline gives CDR1 MDHEN, CDR2 SYDVKM. V lost 3 bases, J lost 4 bases, and 6 bases lay in between. The CDR3 DNA is TGTGCCAGCAGTTTGCCGGCCACTGAAGCTTTCTTT. Protein product: CASSLPATEAFF.

This clonotype was seen ten or more times. The rearrangement links TRBV21-1 to TRBJ2-1; the DNA was not compared with TRBD1, the D call given in the table. TRBV21-1 constitutes a pseudogene. CDR3 length: 13 amino acids. CDR3 protein: CARAPNSYNEQFF. Here the CDR3 DNA reads TGTGCCAGGGCCCCAAACTCCTACAATGAGCAGTTCTTC.

This clonotype was picked up many times. The CDR3 spells CSAGGGKGQETQYF. DNA for the CDR3: TGCAGTGCTGGGGGCGGGAAAGGACAAGAGACCCAGTACTTC. V and J are TRBV20-1 and TRBJ2-5; the D call may be TRBD1 or TRBD2 (6 bases each). CDR3 length: 14 residues. Germline CDR1 is DFQATT and CDR2 is SNEGSKA (reference sequence). With 5 bases removed from V and 2 bases from J, the gap between germline ends came to 15 bases.

This clonotype has at least ten counts. The chain uses TRBV29-1 and TRBJ1-4; D is unresolved. Trimming took off 7 bases at V and 2 bases at J, with 17 bases between the two ends. CDR1 is SQVTM and CDR2 is ANQGSEA in the germline V gene. CDR3 length: 15 amino acids. CDR3 loop: CSAQGRGETNEKLFF. DNA of the CDR3: TGCAGCGCCCAAGGCCGTGGGGAGACTAATGAAAAACTGTTTTTT.

At least ten counts were recorded for this clonotype. The chain carries TRBV10-2 and TRBJ2-7; 13 nucleotides line up with TRBD2. CDR3 length: 16 residues. With V trimmed by 6 bases and J by 3 bases, 8 bases remained unmatched. Germline CDR1 reads WSHSY; CDR2 reads SAAADI. The CDR3 loop is CASSSTWTSGGYEQYF. In nucleotides, the CDR3 is TGCGCCAGCAGCTCTACTTGGACTAGCGGGGGCTACGAGCAGTACTTC.

This clonotype has ten or more counts. This chain links TRBV20-1 with TRBJ1-6; TRBD1 is a possible D gene (5 bases). V lost 2 bases and J 0 bases, leaving 17 bases between the germline ends. Germline V CDR1 and CDR2: DFQATT, SNEGSKA (reference sequence). This CDR3 contains 18 residues. The chain's CDR3 is CSARLGEGSSSYNSPLHF. The CDR3 nucleotides read TGCAGTGCTAGACTGGGGGAGGGGTCCAGCTCCTATAATTCACCCCTCCACTTT.